Below are 12 T cell receptor beta chains sequenced from a single sample in a study of vaccination and CD4 T cells after COVID-19. Their cognate antigens are unknown. As to treatment: approximately 9-day PBMC culture with coronavirus spike peptide pools or control peptides (ViraFEST assay). At the Johns Hopkins FTIC core, DNA taken from cultured CD4+ T cells was sequenced by way of the Oncomine TCR Beta short-read assay. TCRdb recomputed calls from the PCR reads with MiXCR, one row per CDR3 protein. Counted here are about 26,000 distinct CDR3 sequences, less than 65% occurring once; the ten biggest clones make up 4% to 6%. The sample comprised CD4+ T cells from blood, cultured in vitro. The source of these receptors is a human donor who had recovered from COVID-19.

This clonotype was counted only a few times. The V and J genes are TRBV6-1 and TRBJ1-2; 7 nucleotides agree with TRBD1. The CDR3 extends over 12 amino acids. Looked up from germline, CDR1 is MNHNS and CDR2 is SASEGT. V lost 4 bases, J lost 8 bases, and 4 bases stayed unmatched. The CDR3 loop is CASSVAGGGYTF. Written as DNA, the CDR3 is TGTGCCAGCAGTGTCGCAGGGGGAGGCTACACCTTC.

The gene calls are TRBV20-1 and TRBJ1-2; the D gene is possibly TRBD1 (5 bases). CDR3 size: 13 residues. CDR1 is DFQATT and CDR2 is SNEGSKA in the germline V gene (reference sequence). V gave up 3 bases and J gave up 2 bases, with 10 bases separating them. The CDR3 loop is CSASKGPNYGYTF. CDR3 DNA sequence: TGCAGTGCTAGTAAGGGGCCCAACTATGGCTACACCTTC.

The chain joins TRBV6-1 to TRBJ2-2, with TRBD1 matching 7 bases. The CDR3 runs 15 residues. Looked up from germline, CDR1 is MNHNS and CDR2 is SASEGT. After removal of 5 bases from V and 2 bases from J, the junction contained 5 bases not matched to a gene. The CDR3: CASSPRTGNTGELFF. In nucleotides, the CDR3 is TGTGCCAGCAGTCCCAGGACAGGAAACACCGGGGAGCTGTTTTTT.

On this clonotype itself: The junction shows a germline mismatch at one end, possibly a read error. The chain joins TRBV6-1 to TRBJ1-3; D unclear. The CDR3 extends over 14 amino acids. Germline CDR1 is MNHNS and CDR2 is SASEGT. CDR3 amino acids: CASRPLGSGNTIYF. The CDR3 bases are TGTGCCAGCAGACCCCTTGGGTCTGGGAACACCATATATTTT.

CDR3 residues: CASSSVGNVEGQPQHF. CDR3 sequence (DNA): TGTGCCAGCAGTTCGGTGGGGAATGTTGAGGGTCAGCCCCAGCATTTT. This chain links TRBV6-5 with TRBJ1-5; no definite D call. Germline V gene data show CDR1 as MNHEY and CDR2 as SVGAGI. The CDR3 covers 16 residues. Between the trimmed V and J ends, which lost 4 bases and 6 bases, there was a span of 19 bases.

Only a few counts were recorded for this clonotype. The chain couples TRBV15 to TRBJ2-2, with TRBD2 identical over 10 bases. CDR1 is LNHNV and CDR2 is YYDKDF in the germline V gene (reference sequence). The CDR3 sequence is 15 residues long. V trimming: 1 base; J trimming: 8 bases; junction bases outside the gene matches: 4. CDR3 loop: CATSRALAGAGELFF. The CDR3 nucleotides read TGTGCCACCAGCAGAGCCCTAGCGGGAGCTGGGGAGCTGTTTTTT.

The chain links TRBV27 to TRBJ1-1, with TRBD1 matching over 7 bases. The CDR3 covers 16 residues. J was trimmed by 1 base and V by 6 bases; bases with no gene match: 11. Germline V gene data show CDR1 as MNHEY and CDR2 as SMNVEV (reference sequence). This chain's CDR3 is CASRIRPGTANTEAFF. CDR3 coding DNA: TGTGCCAGCAGAATCCGGCCAGGGACAGCGAACACTGAAGCTTTCTTT.

The CDR3 spells CASREGGQPQHF. The CDR3 nucleotides read TGTGCCAGCAGAGAGGGAGGACAGCCCCAGCATTTT. The rearrangement joins TRBV28 to TRBJ1-5; D ambiguous. Per the germline V gene, CDR1 is MDHEN and CDR2 is SYDVKM. The V end was cut by 6 bases, the J end by 7 bases, with 10 bases between. This CDR3 contains 12 residues.

This clonotype was seen only a few times. V is TRBV19 and J is TRBJ1-1; tentative D call: TRBD1 (5 bases). The CDR3 length is 16 residues. The V gene's germline CDR1 is LNHDA and CDR2 SQIVND (reference sequence). Trimming stripped 6 bases from V and 4 bases from J, with 21 bases between. The CDR3 protein is CASSDSRDPGGTEAFF. Written as DNA, the CDR3 is TGTGCCAGTAGCGATTCCCGGGACCCTGGAGGCACTGAAGCTTTCTTT.

The chain employs TRBV20-1 and TRBJ2-6; D possibly corresponds to TRBD1 (5 bases). The CDR3 spans 14 residues. The V end was cut by 3 bases, the J end by 5 bases, with 11 bases between. Germline loops: CDR1 DFQATT, CDR2 SNEGSKA (reference sequence). The DNA for the CDR3 is TGCAGTGCTAGGGGAAGACAGAGGGCCAACGTCCTGACTTTC. Its translation is CSARGRQRANVLTF.

This chain connects TRBV10-3 to TRBJ1-5, with D maybe TRBD1 (6 bases). Germline loops: CDR1 ENHRY, CDR2 SYGVKD. The CDR3 length is 15 residues. Trimming took 0 bases from V and 7 from J, leaving 13 bases between them. Here the CDR3 reads CAISESLGGGQPQHF. The CDR3 DNA reads TGTGCCATCAGTGAGTCACTGGGGGGCGGGCAGCCCCAGCATTTT.

CDR3 protein: CSASEGHGAQYF. CDR3 coding DNA: TGCAGTGCTAGCGAGGGGCACGGGGCCCAGTACTTC. The chain joins TRBV20-1 to TRBJ2-5, with D tentatively TRBD1 or TRBD2 (5 bases each). CDR1 and CDR2 from the germline V gene are DFQATT and SNEGSKA (reference sequence). The CDR3 has 12 residues. Trimming stripped 3 bases from V and 9 bases from J, with 14 bases between.